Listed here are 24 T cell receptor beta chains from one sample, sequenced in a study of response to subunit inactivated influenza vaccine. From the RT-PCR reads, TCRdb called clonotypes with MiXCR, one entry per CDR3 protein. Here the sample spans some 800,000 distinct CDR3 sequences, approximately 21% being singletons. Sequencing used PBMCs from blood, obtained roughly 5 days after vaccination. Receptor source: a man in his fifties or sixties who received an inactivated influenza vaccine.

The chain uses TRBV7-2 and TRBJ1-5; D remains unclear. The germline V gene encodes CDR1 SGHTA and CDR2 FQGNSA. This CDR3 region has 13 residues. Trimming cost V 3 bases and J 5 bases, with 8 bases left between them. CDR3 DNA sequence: TGTGCCAGCAGCTTCGGGGAAGATCAGCCCCAGCATTTT. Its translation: CASSFGEDQPQHF.

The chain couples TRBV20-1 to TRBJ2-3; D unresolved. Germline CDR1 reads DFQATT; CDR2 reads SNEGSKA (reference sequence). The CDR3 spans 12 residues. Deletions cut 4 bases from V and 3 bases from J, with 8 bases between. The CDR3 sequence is CSAKIMTDTQYF. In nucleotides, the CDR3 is TGCAGTGCTAAAATAATGACAGATACGCAGTATTTT.

CDR3 protein: CASSLGSSQGSYNEQFF. DNA of the CDR3: TGTGCCAGCAGCTTAGGTTCGAGCCAAGGCTCCTACAATGAGCAGTTCTTC. This chain uses TRBV7-9 with TRBJ2-1; the D is unclear. The CDR3 contains 17 residues. The V and J ends lost 1 base and 0 bases respectively, with 13 bases between them. Germline CDR1 reads SEHNR; CDR2 reads FQNEAQ (reference sequence).

CDR3 coding DNA: TGTGCCAGCAGCCCGGACAGGTGGGCGTACGAGCAGTACTTC. This codes for CASSPDRWAYEQYF. This chain joins TRBV11-3 and TRBJ2-7; 7 bases line up with TRBD1. Germline V gives CDR1 SGHNT, CDR2 YENEEA. The CDR3 has 14 residues. Trimming cost V 5 bases and J 4 bases; bases outside gene matches: 8.

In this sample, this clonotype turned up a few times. The CDR3 loop reads CASSDRLGGEQYF. The DNA for the CDR3 is TGTGCCAGCAGTGACCGTCTCGGGGGGGAGCAGTACTTC. V is TRBV6-1 and J is TRBJ2-7; TRBD2 matches 7 bases. This CDR3 has 13 residues. V trimming: 3 bases; J trimming: 7 bases; junction bases outside the gene matches: 6. Per germline, CDR1 MNHNS and CDR2 SASEGT.

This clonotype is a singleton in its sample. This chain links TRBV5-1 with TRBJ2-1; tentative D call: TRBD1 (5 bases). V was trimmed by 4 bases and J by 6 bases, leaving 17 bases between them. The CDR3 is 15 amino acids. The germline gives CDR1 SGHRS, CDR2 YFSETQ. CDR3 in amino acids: CASSGALSAPNEQFF. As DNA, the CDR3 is TGCGCCAGCAGCGGGGCCCTATCGGCCCCCAATGAGCAGTTCTTC. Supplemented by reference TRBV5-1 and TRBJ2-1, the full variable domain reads KAGVTQTPRYLIKTRGQQVTLSCSPISGHRSVSWYQQTPGQGLQFLFEYFSETQRNKGNFPGRFSGRQFSNSRSEMNVSTLELGDSALYLCASSGALSAPNEQFFGPGTRLTVL.

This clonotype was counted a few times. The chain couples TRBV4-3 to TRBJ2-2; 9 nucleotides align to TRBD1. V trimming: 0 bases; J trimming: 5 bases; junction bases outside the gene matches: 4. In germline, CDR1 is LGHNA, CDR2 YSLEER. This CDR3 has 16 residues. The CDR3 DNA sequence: TGCGCCAGCAGCCAAGAAAGGACAGGGGCAACCGGGGAGCTGTTTTTT. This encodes CASSQERTGATGELFF.

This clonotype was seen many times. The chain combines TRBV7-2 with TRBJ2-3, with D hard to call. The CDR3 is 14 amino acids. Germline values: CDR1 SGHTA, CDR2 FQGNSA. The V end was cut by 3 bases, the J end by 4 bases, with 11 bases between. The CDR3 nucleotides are TGTGCCAGCAGCTTGGCTATTCAGGCAGATACGCAGTATTTT. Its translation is CASSLAIQADTQYF. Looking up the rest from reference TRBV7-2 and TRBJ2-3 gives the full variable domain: GAGVSQSPSNKVTEKGKDVELRCDPISGHTALYWYRQSLGQGLEFLIYFQGNSAPDKSGLPSDRFSAERTGGSVSTLTIQRTQQEDSAVYLCASSLAIQADTQYFGPGTRLTVL.

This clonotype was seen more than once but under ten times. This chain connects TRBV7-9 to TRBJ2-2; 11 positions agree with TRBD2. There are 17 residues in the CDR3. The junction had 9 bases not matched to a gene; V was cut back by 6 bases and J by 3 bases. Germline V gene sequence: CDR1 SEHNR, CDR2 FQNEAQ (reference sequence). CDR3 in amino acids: CASRCKPGLADTGELFF. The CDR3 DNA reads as TGTGCCAGCAGATGTAAACCGGGACTAGCGGACACCGGGGAGCTGTTTTTT.

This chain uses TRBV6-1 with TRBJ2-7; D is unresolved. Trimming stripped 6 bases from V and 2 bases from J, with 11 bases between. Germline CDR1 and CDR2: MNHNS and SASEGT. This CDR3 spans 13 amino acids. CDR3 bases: TGTGCCAGCAGCCCTACTACCACCTACGAGCAGTACTTC. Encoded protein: CASSPTTTYEQYF.

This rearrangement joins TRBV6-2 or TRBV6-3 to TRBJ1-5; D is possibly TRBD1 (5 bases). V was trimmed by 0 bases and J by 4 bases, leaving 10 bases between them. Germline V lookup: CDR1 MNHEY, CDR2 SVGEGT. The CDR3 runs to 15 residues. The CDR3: CASSYSGTENQPQHF. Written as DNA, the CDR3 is TGTGCCAGCAGTTACTCGGGGACTGAAAATCAGCCCCAGCATTTT.

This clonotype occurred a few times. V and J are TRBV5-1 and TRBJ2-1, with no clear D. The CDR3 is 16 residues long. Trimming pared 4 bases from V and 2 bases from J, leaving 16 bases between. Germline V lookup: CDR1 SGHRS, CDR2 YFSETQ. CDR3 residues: CASSPGPTRAYNEQFF. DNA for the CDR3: TGCGCCAGCAGCCCCGGACCGACCCGAGCCTACAATGAGCAGTTCTTC.

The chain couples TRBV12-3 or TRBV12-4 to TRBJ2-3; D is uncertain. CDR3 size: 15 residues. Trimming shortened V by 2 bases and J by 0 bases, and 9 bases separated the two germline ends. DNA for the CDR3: TGTGCCAGCAGTTTAAATCGGGTCAGCACAGATACGCAGTATTTT. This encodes CASSLNRVSTDTQYF.

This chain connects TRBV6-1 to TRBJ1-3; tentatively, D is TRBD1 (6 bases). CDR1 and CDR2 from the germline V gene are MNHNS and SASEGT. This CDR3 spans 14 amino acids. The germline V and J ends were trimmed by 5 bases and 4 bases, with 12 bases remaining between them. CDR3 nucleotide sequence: TGTGCCAGCAGTACGGACAGAGCAGGAAACACCATATATTTT. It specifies CASSTDRAGNTIYF.

Here the CDR3 DNA reads TGTGCCAGCAGCCAAGGGAGAGGTGGGGGGGCCACCGGGGAGCTGTTTTTT. Its protein is CASSQGRGGGATGELFF. This rearrangement joins TRBV3-1 to TRBJ2-2; a possible D gene is TRBD2 (7 bases). The CDR3 has 17 amino acids. CDR1 is LGHDT and CDR2 is YNNKEL in the germline V gene (reference sequence). Deletions cut 1 base from V and 4 bases from J, with 16 bases between.

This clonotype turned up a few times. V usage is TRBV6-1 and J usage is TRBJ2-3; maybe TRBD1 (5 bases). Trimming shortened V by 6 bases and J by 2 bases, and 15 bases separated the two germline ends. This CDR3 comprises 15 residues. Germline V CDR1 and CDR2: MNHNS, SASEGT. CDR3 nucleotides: TGTGCCAGCAGGAGGACACGTTTTTTCACAGATACGCAGTATTTT. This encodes CASRRTRFFTDTQYF.

The CDR3 DNA is TGTGCCAGCAGCCTACGGGACAGGACCACAGATACGCAGTATTTT. Protein product: CASSLRDRTTDTQYF. V usage is TRBV11-2 and J usage is TRBJ2-3; 8 bases fit TRBD1. Per the germline V gene, CDR1 is SGHAT and CDR2 is FQNNGV. This CDR3 region has 15 residues. V lost 5 bases and J lost 2; bases outside the gene matches: 6.

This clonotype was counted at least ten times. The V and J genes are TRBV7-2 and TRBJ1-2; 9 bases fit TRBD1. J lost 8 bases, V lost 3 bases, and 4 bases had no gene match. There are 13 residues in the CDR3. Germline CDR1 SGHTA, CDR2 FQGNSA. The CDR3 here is CASSFRDREGYTF. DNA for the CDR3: TGTGCCAGCAGCTTCAGGGACAGGGAAGGCTACACCTTC.

The CDR3 region is CARSQGLLGAYEQYF. CDR3 in DNA: TGTGCCAGGAGCCAAGGGCTCCTAGGGGCCTACGAGCAGTACTTC. V is TRBV5-3 and J is TRBJ2-7, with D maybe TRBD1 (5 bases). TRBV5-3 qualifies as an ORF whose function is uncertain. CDR3 size: 15 residues. V was clipped by 8 bases and J by 2 bases, with 20 bases between them.

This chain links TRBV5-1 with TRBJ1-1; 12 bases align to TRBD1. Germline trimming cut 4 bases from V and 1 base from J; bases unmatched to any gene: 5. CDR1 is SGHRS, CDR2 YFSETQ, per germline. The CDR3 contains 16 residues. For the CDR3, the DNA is TGCGCCAGCAGCACCGGGACAGGGGGCCCGAACACTGAAGCTTTCTTT. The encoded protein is CASSTGTGGPNTEAFF.

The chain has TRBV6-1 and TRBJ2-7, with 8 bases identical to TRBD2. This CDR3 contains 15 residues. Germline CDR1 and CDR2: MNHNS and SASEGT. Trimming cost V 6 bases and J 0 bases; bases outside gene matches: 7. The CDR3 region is CASRELAASSYEQYF. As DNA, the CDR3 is TGTGCCAGCAGGGAACTAGCGGCTAGCTCCTACGAGCAGTACTTC.

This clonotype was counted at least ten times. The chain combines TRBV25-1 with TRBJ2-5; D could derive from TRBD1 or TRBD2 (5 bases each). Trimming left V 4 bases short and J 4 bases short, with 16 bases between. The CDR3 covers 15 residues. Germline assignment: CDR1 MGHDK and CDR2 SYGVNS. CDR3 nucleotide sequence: TGTGCCAGCAGTGCACGCTCCGGGGCAACAGAGACCCAGTACTTC. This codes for CASSARSGATETQYF.

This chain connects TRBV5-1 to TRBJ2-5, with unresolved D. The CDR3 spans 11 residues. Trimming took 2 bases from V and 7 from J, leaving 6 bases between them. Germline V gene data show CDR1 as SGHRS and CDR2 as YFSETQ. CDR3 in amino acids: CASSFERTQYF. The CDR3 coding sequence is TGCGCCAGCAGCTTTGAGCGGACCCAGTACTTC.

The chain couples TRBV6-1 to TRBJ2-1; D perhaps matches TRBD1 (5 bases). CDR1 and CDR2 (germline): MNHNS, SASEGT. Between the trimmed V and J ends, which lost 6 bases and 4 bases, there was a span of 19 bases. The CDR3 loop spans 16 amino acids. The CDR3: CASSPTDRLYYNEQFF. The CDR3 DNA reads TGTGCCAGCAGCCCCACCGACAGACTTTATTACAATGAGCAGTTCTTC.